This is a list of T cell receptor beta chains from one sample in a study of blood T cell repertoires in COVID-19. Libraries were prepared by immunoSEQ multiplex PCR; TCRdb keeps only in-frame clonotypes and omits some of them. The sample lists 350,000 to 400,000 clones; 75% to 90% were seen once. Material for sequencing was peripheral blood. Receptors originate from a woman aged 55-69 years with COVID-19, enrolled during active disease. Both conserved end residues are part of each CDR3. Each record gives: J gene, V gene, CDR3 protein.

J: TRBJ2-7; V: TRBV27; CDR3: CASSLAYNAYEQYF
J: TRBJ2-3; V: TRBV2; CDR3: CASTPPGVYTDTQYF
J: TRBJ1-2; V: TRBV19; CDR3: CATEPGQGALGYTF
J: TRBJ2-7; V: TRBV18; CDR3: CASSPAVGGYEQYF
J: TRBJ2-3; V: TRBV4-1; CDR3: CASSQAPGNTDTQYF
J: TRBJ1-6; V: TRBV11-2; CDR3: CASSLEANSPLHF
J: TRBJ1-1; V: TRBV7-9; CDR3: CATLLDRNTEAFF
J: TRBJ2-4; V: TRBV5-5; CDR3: CASSYLSQGQGNKINIQYF
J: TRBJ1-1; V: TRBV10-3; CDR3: CAISGEGEAVNTEAFF
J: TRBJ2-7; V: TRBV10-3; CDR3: CAIRPSGGWGAYEQYF
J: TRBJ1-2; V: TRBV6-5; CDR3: CASSYFSGTGGGYTF
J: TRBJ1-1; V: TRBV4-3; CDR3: CASSPRRRLNTEAFF
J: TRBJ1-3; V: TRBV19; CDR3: CASEGSAWDTIYF
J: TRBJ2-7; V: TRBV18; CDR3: CASSPRQGGPYEQYF
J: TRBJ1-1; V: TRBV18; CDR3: CASSPLSGTEAFF
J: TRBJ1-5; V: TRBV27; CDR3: CASSSGQGSNQPQHF
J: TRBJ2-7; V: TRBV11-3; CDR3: CASSLDPGQGREQYF
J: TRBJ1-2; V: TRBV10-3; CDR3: CAISTGTDYGYTF
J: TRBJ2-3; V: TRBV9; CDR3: CASSALAGGFSTDTQYF
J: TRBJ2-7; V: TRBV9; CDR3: CASSVGLADEQYF
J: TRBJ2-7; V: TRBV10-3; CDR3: CAISSQDSVYEQYF
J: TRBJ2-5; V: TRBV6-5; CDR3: CASTVAGEETQYF
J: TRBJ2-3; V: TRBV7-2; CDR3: CASSLSLAGGGGYTQYF
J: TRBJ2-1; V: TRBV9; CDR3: CASSVAGGLYNEQFF
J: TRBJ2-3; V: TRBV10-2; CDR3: CASSAPGQGADTQYF
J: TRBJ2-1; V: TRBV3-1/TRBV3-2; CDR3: CASSTSGGADNEQFF
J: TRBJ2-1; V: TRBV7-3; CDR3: CASSTSGGTYNEQFF
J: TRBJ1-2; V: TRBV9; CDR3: CASSGGDSQAYGYTF
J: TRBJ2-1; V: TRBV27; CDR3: CASSLGSRDRFNEQFF
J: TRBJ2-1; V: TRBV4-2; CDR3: CASSQIGTSGGDEQFF
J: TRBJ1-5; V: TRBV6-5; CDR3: CASSYSGSGNQPQHF
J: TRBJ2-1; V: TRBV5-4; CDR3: CASSFPGLAGGRAYNEQFF
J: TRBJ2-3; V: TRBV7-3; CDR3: CASSLQAGNTDTQYF
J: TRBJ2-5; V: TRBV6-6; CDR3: CASSYSGLAGETQYF
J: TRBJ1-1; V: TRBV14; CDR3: CASSHRRGFAEAFF
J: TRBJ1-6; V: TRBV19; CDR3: CASSRQSNSPLHF
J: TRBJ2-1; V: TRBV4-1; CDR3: CASSQDGVVGSGSRNEQFF
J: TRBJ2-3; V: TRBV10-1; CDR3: CASSDERGTDTQYF
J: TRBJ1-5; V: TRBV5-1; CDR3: CASSLDRGDNQPQHF
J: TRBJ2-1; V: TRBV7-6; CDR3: CASSLYGRGGFYNEQFF
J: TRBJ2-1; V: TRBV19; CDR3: CASQTRMNPSSYNEQFF
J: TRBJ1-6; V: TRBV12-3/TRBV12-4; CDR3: CASSYSSNSPLHF
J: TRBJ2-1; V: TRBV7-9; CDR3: CASSTTSGRRVGNEQFF
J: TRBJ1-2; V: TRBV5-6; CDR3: CASSAGGGNYGYTF
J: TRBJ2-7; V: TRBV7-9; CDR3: CASSTSVSTTGWSSYEQYF
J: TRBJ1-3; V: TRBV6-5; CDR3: CASSYSTGGGGNTIYF
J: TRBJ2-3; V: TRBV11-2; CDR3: CASSLVSRWKSTDTQYF
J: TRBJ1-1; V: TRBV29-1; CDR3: CSVEPGEEAFF